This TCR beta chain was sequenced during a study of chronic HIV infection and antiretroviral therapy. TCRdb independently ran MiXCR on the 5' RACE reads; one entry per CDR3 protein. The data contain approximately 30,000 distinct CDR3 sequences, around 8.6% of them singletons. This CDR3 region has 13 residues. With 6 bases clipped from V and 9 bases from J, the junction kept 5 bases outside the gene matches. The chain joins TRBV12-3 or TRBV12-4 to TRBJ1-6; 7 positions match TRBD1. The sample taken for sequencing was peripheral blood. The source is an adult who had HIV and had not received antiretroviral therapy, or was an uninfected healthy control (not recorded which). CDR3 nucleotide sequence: TGTGCCAGCAGCACAGGGGTGGGTTCACCCCTCCACTTT. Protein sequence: CASSTGVGSPLHF.